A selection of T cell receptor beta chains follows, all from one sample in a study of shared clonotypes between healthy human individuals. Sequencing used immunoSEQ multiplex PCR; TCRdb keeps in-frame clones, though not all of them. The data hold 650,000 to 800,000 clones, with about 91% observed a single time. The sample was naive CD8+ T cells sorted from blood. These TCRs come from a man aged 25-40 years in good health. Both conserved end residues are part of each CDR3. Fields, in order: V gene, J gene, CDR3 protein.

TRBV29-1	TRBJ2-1	CSVEDPATSGRALGEQFF
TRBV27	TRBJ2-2	CASSFPGLAGPGTGELFF
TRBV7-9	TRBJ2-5	CASKRERGETQYF
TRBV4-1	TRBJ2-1	CASSQEVGTYNEQFF
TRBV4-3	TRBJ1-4	CASSHPMGRINEKLFF
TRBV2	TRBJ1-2	CASSDEEAGLNYGYTF
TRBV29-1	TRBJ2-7	CSVEILTTKSYEQYF
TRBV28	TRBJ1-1	CASSLTWDRGPMNTEAFF
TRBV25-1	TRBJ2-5	CASSDQGVSGEGLLTQYF
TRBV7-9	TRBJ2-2	CASSLNRWESAGELFF
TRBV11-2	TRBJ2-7	CASSQGLAYEQYF
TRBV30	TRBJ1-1	CAWRGQGNTEAFF
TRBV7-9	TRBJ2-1	CASSSGWRREQDNEQFF
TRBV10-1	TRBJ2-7	CASSATLDRTYEQYF
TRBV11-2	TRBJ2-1	CASRTPQDLEGDEQFF
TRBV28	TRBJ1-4	CASTKGLDLTPREKLFF
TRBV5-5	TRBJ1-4	CASSLVTPTGGPNEKLFF
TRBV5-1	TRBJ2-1	CASSTGTSGRLDEQFF
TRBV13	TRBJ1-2	CASSLGGTEYGYTF
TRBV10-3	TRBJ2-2	CAISDPDTNTGELFF
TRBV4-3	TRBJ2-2	CASSQEILGSGELFF
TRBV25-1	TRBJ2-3	CASSEGVADTQYF
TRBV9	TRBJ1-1	CASSEGQVTEAFF
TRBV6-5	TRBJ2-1	CASSYMNEQFF
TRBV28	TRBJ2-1	CASSLRDSSFYNEQFF
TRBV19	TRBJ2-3	CASLIRRYF
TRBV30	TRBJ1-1	CAWSNGLVGTEAFF
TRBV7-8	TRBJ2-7	CASSLAEGTLIYEQYF
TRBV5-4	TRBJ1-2	CASSSTGGLLDGYTF
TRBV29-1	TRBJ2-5	CSVAGAGGPGTQYF
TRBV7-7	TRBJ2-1	CASSLLGEGMNEQFF
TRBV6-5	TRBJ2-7	CASSYLAGGNEQYF
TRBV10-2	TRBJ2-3	CASSEGPYGTDTQYF
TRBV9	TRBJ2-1	CASSVGGVNEQFF
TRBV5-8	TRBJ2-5	CASSFGTGMRETQYF
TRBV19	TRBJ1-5	CASSIRIWGNQPQHF
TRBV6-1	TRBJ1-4	CATPGSANLFF
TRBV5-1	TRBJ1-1	CASSVLGLDTEAFF
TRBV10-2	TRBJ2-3	CASTSGTGDSGRNTQYF
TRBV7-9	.	CASSAGDSNYEQYF
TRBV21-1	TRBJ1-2	CASSKDSFPPDNGYTF
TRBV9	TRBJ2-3	CASTGPEGDTQYF
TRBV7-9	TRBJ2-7	CASSTAGAAYEQYF
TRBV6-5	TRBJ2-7	CASSYSEDSYEQYF
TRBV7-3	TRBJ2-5	CASSPSGHGETQYF
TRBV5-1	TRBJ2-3	CASNLDLAGVFTDTQYF
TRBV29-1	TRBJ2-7	CSTWGIEREGGEQYF